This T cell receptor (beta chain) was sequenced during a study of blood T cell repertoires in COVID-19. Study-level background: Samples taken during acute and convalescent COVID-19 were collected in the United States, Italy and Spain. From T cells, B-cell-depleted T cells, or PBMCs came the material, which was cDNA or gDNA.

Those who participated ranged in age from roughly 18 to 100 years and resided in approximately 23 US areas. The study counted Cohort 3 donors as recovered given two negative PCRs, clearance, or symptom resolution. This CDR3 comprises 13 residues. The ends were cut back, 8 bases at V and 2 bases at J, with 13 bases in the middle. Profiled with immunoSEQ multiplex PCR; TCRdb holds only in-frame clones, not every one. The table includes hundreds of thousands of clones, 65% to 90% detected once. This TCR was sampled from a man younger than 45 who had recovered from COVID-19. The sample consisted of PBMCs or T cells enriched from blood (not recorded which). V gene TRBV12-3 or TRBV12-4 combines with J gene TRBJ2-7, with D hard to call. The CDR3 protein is CASSSRGPYEQYF. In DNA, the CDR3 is TGTGCCAGCTCGAGCAGAGGTCCCTACGAGCAGTACTTC.